This TCR beta chain came from a study of metastatic and nonmetastatic thyroid tumors. Turning to the study itself: Both malignant and benign thyroid patients supplied peripheral blood and tumor or nodule tissue samples, across which the repertoires of these patients were then compared. Points from the study as a whole: For both blood and tumor, malignant thyroid tumors reportedly showed significantly higher TCR beta diversity than benign nodules did.

At least ten counts were recorded for this clone. The antigen is undetermined. All patients were untreated before thyroid surgery. Per the authors' pipeline: Clinicopathological groups supplied CDR3 differences that were used to build a distant-metastasis classifier for papillary thyroid cancer. Through MiXCR, TCRdb re-clonotyped the PCR reads. The V and J calls come from TCRdb's annotation, not from the publication. The repertoire holds about 39,000 clones, with approximately 19% as singletons. This CDR3 has 14 amino acids. V shed 3 bases and J shed 5 bases, with 11 bases lying between them. CDR1 and CDR2 from the germline V gene are MNHEY and SMNVEV (reference sequence).

Sample: blood. The genes are TRBV27 and TRBJ1-5; D perhaps matches TRBD1 (5 bases). This receptor was identified in a female donor with papillary thyroid cancer or a benign thyroid nodule (not recorded which). Some clones in this sample may be carry-over from other donors' samples. CDR3: CASSLGGRDQPQHF. In DNA form, the CDR3 reads TGTGCCAGCAGTTTGGGGGGGAGGGATCAGCCCCAGCATTTT.